These 13 T cell receptor beta chains were sequenced from one sample in a study of graft-versus-host responses after intestinal transplantation. Some clones are missing from TCRdb's copy, which holds only in-frame ones; the method was immunoSEQ multiplex PCR. Of around 100,000 clones listed, more than 75% are singletons. For these receptors, no antigen is known. This material consisted of unstimulated CD4+ T cells sorted from spleen or lymph node cells, taken before transplant. These receptors came from a human donor who was the organ donor for an intestinal transplant.

V and J are TRBV5-1 and TRBJ2-3; the D gene could be TRBD1 or TRBD2 (6 bases each). This CDR3 comprises 15 residues. Germline V gene data show CDR1 as SGHRS and CDR2 as YFSETQ. Trimming left V 3 bases short and J 3 bases short, with 14 bases between. CDR3 residues: CASSWRGIGTDTQYF. The CDR3 DNA sequence: TGCGCCAGCAGCTGGAGGGGGATCGGTACAGATACGCAGTATTTT. The full variable domain, rest sourced from reference TRBV5-1 and TRBJ2-3, is KAGVTQTPRYLIKTRGQQVTLSCSPISGHRSVSWYQQTPGQGLQFLFEYFSETQRNKGNFPGRFSGRQFSNSRSEMNVSTLELGDSALYLCASSWRGIGTDTQYFGPGTRLTVL.

Only one count was recorded for this clone. The chain has TRBV10-3 and TRBJ2-1; TRBD1 matches 8 bases. The junction had 4 bases not matched to a gene; V was cut back by 0 bases and J by 3 bases. In germline, CDR1 is ENHRY, CDR2 SYGVKD. The CDR3 consists of 16 residues. For the CDR3, the DNA is TGTGCCATCAGTGAGTCGGGACAGGTTATCTACAATGAGCAGTTCTTC. Translated: CAISESGQVIYNEQFF.

This sequence joins TRBV7-9 and TRBJ2-5; D might be TRBD1 or TRBD2, each matching 6 bases. V was pared by 6 bases and J by 4 bases, with 21 bases between. This CDR3 spans 16 amino acids. Germline V gene data show CDR1 as SEHNR and CDR2 as FQNEAQ (reference sequence). CDR3 protein: CASRGGRVGLGETQYF. As DNA, the CDR3 is TGTGCCAGCAGGGGGGGCCGGGTCGGTTTAGGAGAGACCCAGTACTTC.

The CDR3, as DNA: TGTGCCTGGAACGGCAGGGCAAGTGAAAAACTGTTTTTT. Translated, it gives CAWNGRASEKLFF. J is TRBJ1-4 and V is TRBV30, with D possibly being TRBD1 (5 bases). CDR1 and CDR2 (germline): GTSNPN, SVGIG (reference sequence). V was clipped by 4 bases and J by 7 bases, with 13 bases between them. The CDR3 length is 13 residues.

The V gene is TRBV5-1, the J gene TRBJ1-5; no reliable D call. Trimming shortened V by 1 base and J by 6 bases, and 11 bases separated the two germline ends. Germline V gene lookup returns CDR1 SGHRS and CDR2 YFSETQ. The CDR3 extends over 14 amino acids. The CDR3 region is CASSLFQVGQPQHF. The CDR3, as DNA: TGCGCCAGCAGCTTGTTCCAGGTGGGTCAGCCCCAGCATTTT.

The chain recombines TRBV11-2 with TRBJ2-7; no clear D. Per the germline V gene, CDR1 is SGHAT and CDR2 is FQNNGV. This CDR3 comprises 15 residues. V was trimmed by 1 base and J by 7 bases, leaving 17 bases between them. This CDR3 reads CASSLVLDPFGEQYF. CDR3 in DNA: TGTGCCAGCAGCTTAGTACTGGACCCTTTTGGGGAGCAGTACTTC. Complete variable domain (other parts from reference TRBV11-2 and TRBJ2-7): EAGVAQSPRYKIIEKRQSVAFWCNPISGHATLYWYQQILGQGPKLLIQFQNNGVVDDSQLPKDRFSAERLKGVDSTLKIQPAKLEDSAVYLCASSLVLDPFGEQYFGPGTRLTVT.

In nucleotides, the CDR3 is TGTGCCTGGAGGACTACTGGCGCCAGCTATGGCTACACCTTC. Its protein product is CAWRTTGASYGYTF. The chain is built from TRBV30 and TRBJ1-2, with D unclear. The germline gives CDR1 GTSNPN, CDR2 SVGIG (reference sequence). Trimming removed 3 bases from V and 4 bases from J, with 15 bases in between. The CDR3 has 14 amino acids. Drawing the rest from reference TRBV30 and TRBJ1-2, the complete variable domain is SQTIHQWPATLVQPVGSPLSLECTVEGTSNPNLYWYRQAAGRGLQLLFYSVGIGQISSEVPQNLSASRPQDRQFILSSKKLLLSDSGFYLCAWRTTGASYGYTFGSGTRLTVV.

The V gene is TRBV4-1, the J gene TRBJ2-5; TRBD1 matches 9 bases. This CDR3 region has 15 residues. The trim removed 6 bases at V and 5 bases at J, leaving 10 bases unmatched. Germline V lookup: CDR1 MGHRA, CDR2 YSYEKL. CDR3 region: CASRPDRGSWETQYF. Here the CDR3 DNA reads TGCGCCAGCAGACCTGACAGGGGGTCATGGGAGACCCAGTACTTC.

Written as DNA, the CDR3 is TGTGCCAGCAGCCAAGGCGGGGGTTCTAACTATGGCTACACCTTC. Amino acids: CASSQGGGSNYGYTF. The rearrangement uses TRBV4-2 and TRBJ1-2; the D gene is possibly TRBD1 (5 bases). The CDR3 loop spans 15 amino acids. In germline, CDR1 is LGHNA, CDR2 YNFKEQ. V lost 1 base, J lost 0 bases, and 9 bases lay in between.

The chain couples TRBV6-6 to TRBJ1-2; D unresolved. Germline CDR1 reads MNHNY; CDR2 reads SVGAGI (reference sequence). Trimming cost V 6 bases and J 7 bases, with 21 bases left between them. The CDR3 contains 15 residues. CDR3 nucleotide sequence: TGTGCCAGCAGAACCCCGGGAGGCAGGCCCAGTGGCTACACCTTC. As protein: CASRTPGGRPSGYTF.

This clone came up a few times. V gene TRBV28 combines with J gene TRBJ1-3; D uncertain. Germline CDR1 is MDHEN and CDR2 is SYDVKM. The V and J ends lost 5 bases and 0 bases respectively, with 11 bases between them. The CDR3 is 15 residues long. The chain's CDR3 is CASSPRHRSGNTIYF. In DNA, the CDR3 is TGTGCCAGCAGTCCCAGACACCGCTCTGGAAACACCATATATTTT.

The rearrangement links TRBV15 to TRBJ1-2; D possibly corresponds to TRBD1 (5 bases). V dropped 5 bases and J dropped 7 bases, with 20 bases sitting between them. This CDR3 region has 15 residues. Germline lookup yields CDR1 LNHNV and CDR2 YYDKDF (reference sequence). The CDR3 here is CATSPGNRGSFGYTF. CDR3 DNA sequence: TGTGCCACCAGCCCTGGGAATAGGGGATCGTTTGGCTACACCTTC.

The rearrangement uses TRBV7-2 and TRBJ1-2; D is possibly TRBD1 (5 bases). Trimming took off 5 bases at V and 4 bases at J, with 11 bases between the two ends. Germline V CDR1 and CDR2: SGHTA, FQGNSA. This CDR3 is 13 amino acids long. In DNA, the CDR3 is TGTGCCAGCAGCCCTGGACACATCTATGGCTACACCTTC. Its protein is CASSPGHIYGYTF. The full variable domain, completed using reference TRBV7-2 and TRBJ1-2, is GAGVSQSPSNKVTEKGKDVELRCDPISGHTALYWYRQSLGQGLEFLIYFQGNSAPDKSGLPSDRFSAERTGGSVSTLTIQRTQQEDSAVYLCASSPGHIYGYTFGSGTRLTVV.